Following are 32 T cell receptor beta chains from one sample sequenced in a study of persistence of HIV-infected CD4 T cells. Cells were stimulated with overlapping HIV-1 Gag 15-mer peptides. Sorted nonresponding memory CD4+ T cells were CD40L-negative, CD69-negative, CD45RO-high. The immunoSEQ assay was version 4, run in survey mode. Clones were read by immunoSEQ multiplex PCR, and TCRdb kept only the in-frame ones, dropping some. The sample carries 30,000 to 45,000 clones, approximately 78% recorded once. Their cognate antigens are unknown. This specimen was cultured CD4+ T cells from PBMCs, taken from a patient who received antiretroviral therapy. The source is an adult with HIV. The donor label of this sample is uncertain.

This clone was observed a few times. The chain uses TRBV25-1 and TRBJ2-3; no clear D. The CDR3 loop spans 15 amino acids. Trimming took 2 bases from V and 1 from J, leaving 10 bases between them. In germline, CDR1 is MGHDK, CDR2 SYGVNS. CDR3 nucleotide sequence: TGTGCCAGCAGTGAACTGGGAAGGGGCACAGATACGCAGTATTTT. Translated, it gives CASSELGRGTDTQYF.

There are a few counts of this clone. This CDR3 is CASSDVRTNYGYTF. CDR3 in DNA: TGTGCCAGCAGTGATGTCAGGACTAACTATGGCTACACCTTC. The V gene is TRBV6-1, the J gene TRBJ1-2, with D unclear. Trimming removed 3 bases from V and 0 bases from J, with 8 bases in between. CDR1 and CDR2 from the germline V gene are MNHNS and SASEGT. The CDR3 is 14 residues long.

The chain employs TRBV6-6 and TRBJ2-6; a weak D match, TRBD1 (5 bases). This CDR3 spans 16 amino acids. Trimming removed 2 bases at V and 4 bases at J, with 12 bases between. Germline lookup yields CDR1 MNHNY and CDR2 SVGAGI (reference sequence). CDR3 in DNA: TGTGCCAGCAGTTACCGTACAGGACGGGGGGCCAACGTCCTGACTTTC. This sequence encodes CASSYRTGRGANVLTF.

The rearrangement joins TRBV5-4 to TRBJ2-3, with D possibly being TRBD1 (6 bases). This CDR3 is 14 amino acids long. CDR1 SGHNT and CDR2 YYREEE come from the germline V gene (reference sequence). V dropped 2 bases and J dropped 4 bases, with 11 bases sitting between them. The chain's CDR3 is CASSLQGDADTQYF. In DNA, the CDR3 is TGTGCCAGCAGCTTACAGGGAGACGCAGATACGCAGTATTTT.

The chain carries TRBV20-1 and TRBJ1-1; D gene unclear. Trimming took off 3 bases at V and 7 bases at J, with 9 bases between the two ends. The CDR3 is 11 amino acids. Looked up from germline, CDR1 is DFQATT and CDR2 is SNEGSKA (reference sequence). The CDR3 here is CSASPRDEAFF. The CDR3 DNA reads as TGCAGTGCTAGTCCGAGGGATGAAGCTTTCTTT.

Regarding this clone: The sample has other DNA sequences that encode this CDR3 too. The chain joins TRBV7-2 to TRBJ1-3; weak D call: TRBD1 (5 bases). The V gene lost 2 bases and the J gene lost 0 bases, with 11 bases spanning the gap. From germline, CDR1 is SGHTA and CDR2 FQGNSA. The CDR3 sequence is 16 residues long. This CDR3 reads CASSLTGGNSGNTIYF. In DNA, the CDR3 is TGTGCCAGCAGCTTAACAGGAGGCAACTCTGGAAACACCATATATTTT.

This clone was found a few times. This chain uses TRBV19 with TRBJ1-5; 7 bases match TRBD1. This CDR3 comprises 16 residues. Per the germline V gene, CDR1 is LNHDA and CDR2 is SQIVND (reference sequence). Trimming at V came to 3 bases and at J to 5 bases, leaving 10 bases not matched to a gene. The CDR3 sequence: CASSMSRAGGDQPQHF. The CDR3, as DNA: TGTGCCAGTAGTATGTCCCGGGCAGGGGGGGATCAGCCCCAGCATTTT.

The chain is built from TRBV5-1 and TRBJ2-3; TRBD1 matches at 9 bases. The V and J ends lost 1 base and 3 bases, in that order; junction bases with no gene match: 6. The CDR3 totals 16 residues. From germline, CDR1 is SGHRS and CDR2 YFSETQ. In DNA, the CDR3 is TGCGCCAGCAGCTTGAGAGACAGGGGGGTGACAGATACGCAGTATTTT. The encoded protein is CASSLRDRGVTDTQYF.

V is TRBV5-1 and J is TRBJ2-2; D gene unclear. CDR1 SGHRS and CDR2 YFSETQ come from the germline V gene. The CDR3 contains 14 residues. Trimming took off 0 bases at V and 2 bases at J, with 5 bases between the two ends. The CDR3 bases are TGCGCCAGCAGCTTGGGGAGTAACACCGGGGAGCTGTTTTTT. Encoded protein: CASSLGSNTGELFF.

The chain carries TRBV29-1 and TRBJ2-4; 7 positions match TRBD1. The CDR3 extends over 13 amino acids. Germline loops: CDR1 SQVTM, CDR2 ANQGSEA. With V trimmed by 8 bases and J by 6 bases, 10 bases remained unmatched. This CDR3 is CSSVDRVGNIQYF. DNA of the CDR3: TGCAGCTCCGTAGACAGGGTGGGAAACATTCAGTACTTC.

CDR3 region: CASSQADRVLIGNTEAFF. The CDR3 DNA follows: TGTGCCAGCAGCCAAGCGGACAGGGTTTTGATAGGGAACACTGAAGCTTTCTTT. This rearrangement joins TRBV3-1 (or the pseudogene TRBV3-2) to TRBJ1-1; 8 bases align to TRBD1. Per the germline V gene, CDR1 is LGHDT and CDR2 is YNNKEL (reference sequence). Trimming cost V 1 base and J 1 base; bases outside gene matches: 11. This CDR3 is built from 18 residues.

The chain has TRBV6-6 and TRBJ1-1; D not certain. The germline V gene has CDR1 MNHNY and CDR2 SVGAGI (reference sequence). Trimming took 5 bases from V and 2 from J, leaving 6 bases between them. The CDR3 consists of 12 residues. This chain's CDR3 is CASSRENTEAFF. In DNA form, the CDR3 reads TGTGCCAGCAGTCGAGAAAACACTGAAGCTTTCTTT.

The V and J genes are TRBV19 and TRBJ1-5, with 7 bases that match TRBD1. CDR3 length: 16 residues. Trimming at V came to 6 bases and at J to 0 bases, leaving 8 bases not matched to a gene. Per the germline V gene, CDR1 is LNHDA and CDR2 is SQIVND (reference sequence). CDR3 coding DNA: TGTGCCAGTAGACGGGACAGCTCCCTTAGCAATCAGCCCCAGCATTTT. Residues: CASRRDSSLSNQPQHF. The full variable domain, with the rest looked up from reference TRBV19 and TRBJ1-5, is DGGITQSPKYLFRKEGQNVTLSCEQNLNHDAMYWYRQDPGQGLRLIYYSQIVNDFQKGDIAEGYSVSREKKESFPLTVTSAQKNPTAFYLCASRRDSSLSNQPQHFGDGTRLSIL.

This chain connects TRBV2 to TRBJ1-1, with TRBD1 as a possible D gene (5 bases). Trimming stripped 2 bases from V and 1 base from J, with 11 bases between. CDR3 length: 15 residues. The germline V gene encodes CDR1 SNHLY and CDR2 FYNNEI. The DNA for the CDR3 is TGTGCCAGCAGTGAAACAAGGGGAAGGAACACTGAAGCTTTCTTT. Protein product: CASSETRGRNTEAFF. Variable domain in full (rest from reference TRBV2 and TRBJ1-1): EPEVTQTPSHQVTQMGQEVILRCVPISNHLYFYWYRQILGQKVEFLVSFYNNEISEKSEIFDDQFSVERPDGSNFTLKIRSTKLEDSAMYFCASSETRGRNTEAFFGQGTRLTVV.

This rearrangement joins TRBV3-1 (or the pseudogene TRBV3-2) to TRBJ1-1, with 9 bases aligning to TRBD1. The CDR3 spans 15 residues. In germline, CDR1 is LGHDT, CDR2 YNNKEL (reference sequence). The ends lost 0 bases at V and 4 bases at J; junction bases unmatched: 3. Here the CDR3 reads CASSQDVTGGTEAFF. CDR3 DNA: TGTGCCAGCAGCCAAGACGTGACAGGGGGCACTGAAGCTTTCTTT.

The rearrangement uses TRBV6-6 and TRBJ2-1, with 13 bases identical to TRBD2. The length of the CDR3 is 17 residues. The V gene end was trimmed by 5 bases and the J gene end by 9 bases; junction bases not matched to a gene: 13. Germline lookup yields CDR1 MNHNY and CDR2 SVGAGI (reference sequence). The CDR3, as DNA: TGTGCCAGCAGTCCCTCCTTACTAGCGGGGGGGCAAGGTGAGCAGTTCTTC. Translation: CASSPSLLAGGQGEQFF.

The CDR3 loop reads CASSLQGGEQYF. The CDR3 DNA sequence: TGCGCCAGCAGCTTACAGGGAGGTGAGCAGTACTTC. This chain links TRBV5-1 with TRBJ2-7; D may match TRBD1 or TRBD2 (6 bases each). Between the trimmed V and J ends, which lost 2 bases and 7 bases, there was a span of 10 bases. Germline V lookup: CDR1 SGHRS, CDR2 YFSETQ. The CDR3 sequence is 12 residues long.

The V call is TRBV12-3 or TRBV12-4, the J call TRBJ1-1; D unclear. The CDR3 totals 13 residues. Between the trimmed V and J ends, which lost 4 bases and 3 bases, there was a span of 9 bases. The CDR3 sequence: CASSSQRDTEAFF. CDR3 in DNA: TGTGCCAGCAGTTCACAGCGGGACACTGAAGCTTTCTTT.

This clone has more than one count but fewer than ten. This chain joins TRBV11-3 and TRBJ2-2, with D hard to call. CDR3 length: 13 residues. V was cut by 4 bases and J by 6 bases, with 9 bases left in between. Looked up from germline, CDR1 is SGHNT and CDR2 is YENEEA. This CDR3 reads CASSSFQSGELFF. The CDR3 nucleotides read TGTGCCAGCAGCTCGTTTCAGTCCGGGGAGCTGTTTTTT.

The rearrangement links TRBV19 to TRBJ2-1; no clear D. V lost 2 bases and J 0 bases, leaving 8 bases between the germline ends. The CDR3 loop spans 15 amino acids. Germline V gene sequence: CDR1 LNHDA, CDR2 SQIVND (reference sequence). The CDR3 coding sequence is TGTGCCAGTAGTATAAGAGACTTCTCCTACAATGAGCAGTTCTTC. This sequence encodes CASSIRDFSYNEQFF.

The V and J genes are TRBV3-1 (or the pseudogene TRBV3-2) and TRBJ1-2; D not resolved. Trimming stripped 4 bases from V and 4 bases from J, with 10 bases between. Germline assignment: CDR1 LGHDT and CDR2 YNNKEL (reference sequence). The CDR3 is 13 residues long. The DNA of the CDR3 is TGTGCCAGCAGCCGCCAAGGGCGCTATGGCTACACCTTC. Encoded protein: CASSRQGRYGYTF.

The chain links TRBV5-4 to TRBJ2-2, with 9 positions matching TRBD2. V dropped 3 bases and J dropped 4; count of bases not matched to a gene: 10. CDR1 and CDR2 (germline): SGHNT, YYREEE (reference sequence). The CDR3 loop spans 17 amino acids. CDR3 residues: CASSSGGGGAATGELFF. CDR3 nucleotides: TGTGCCAGCAGCTCCGGTGGCGGGGGGGCCGCCACCGGGGAGCTGTTTTTT. The entire variable domain, with the rest obtained from reference TRBV5-4 and TRBJ2-2, is as follows: ETGVTQSPTHLIKTRGQQVTLRCSSQSGHNTVSWYQQALGQGPQFIFQYYREEENGRGNFPPRFSGLQFPNYSSELNVNALELDDSALYLCASSSGGGGAATGELFFGEGSRLTVL.

This chain links TRBV6-5 with TRBJ1-3, with a tentative D call TRBD1 (6 bases). Deletions cut 8 bases from V and 6 bases from J, with 17 bases between. Germline V gene data show CDR1 as MNHEY and CDR2 as SVGAGI. This CDR3 has 14 amino acids. The CDR3, as DNA: TGTGCCAGCCAAACTGTACAGGGAATAAACACCATATATTTT. Translating it yields CASQTVQGINTIYF.

This chain links TRBV4-1 with TRBJ1-1; possibly TRBD1 for D (5 bases). Germline V lookup: CDR1 MGHRA, CDR2 YSYEKL. The CDR3 is 14 amino acids. The V and J ends lost 5 bases and 1 base respectively, with 11 bases between them. The DNA for the CDR3 is TGCGCCAGCAGCTACCTTCAGGGGAACACTGAAGCTTTCTTT. Translating it yields CASSYLQGNTEAFF.

This sequence joins TRBV9 and TRBJ1-2; 7 bases align to TRBD1. The CDR3 length is 16 residues. CDR1 SGDLS and CDR2 YYNGEE come from the germline V gene. The junction had 9 bases not matched to a gene; V was cut back by 0 bases and J by 4 bases. DNA for the CDR3: TGTGCCAGCAGCGTAGTAGCAGGGGGAGAGCTCTATGGCTACACCTTC. Amino acid sequence: CASSVVAGGELYGYTF.

This clone was recorded a few times. The V and J genes are TRBV9 and TRBJ1-2; D might be TRBD1 (5 bases). Trimming left V 6 bases short and J 3 bases short, with 12 bases between. The germline CDR1 and CDR2 sequences are SGDLS and YYNGEE. This CDR3 has 13 amino acids. The CDR3 nucleotides are TGTGCCAGCAAGCGGGAAGGGGACTATGGCTACACCTTC. It specifies CASKREGDYGYTF.

This clone was counted only a few times. This chain joins TRBV19 and TRBJ2-5, with 9 bases fitting TRBD1. Trimming at V came to 11 bases and at J to 5 bases, leaving 9 bases not matched to a gene. Germline lookup yields CDR1 LNHDA and CDR2 SQIVND (reference sequence). The length of the CDR3 is 13 residues. CDR3 region: CASSPGQGETQYF. Here the CDR3 DNA reads TGTGCCTCTTCGCCCGGACAGGGGGAGACCCAGTACTTC. The whole variable domain, filled in from reference TRBV19 and TRBJ2-5, reads DGGITQSPKYLFRKEGQNVTLSCEQNLNHDAMYWYRQDPGQGLRLIYYSQIVNDFQKGDIAEGYSVSREKKESFPLTVTSAQKNPTAFYLCASSPGQGETQYFGPGTRLLVL.

The chain uses TRBV4-2 and TRBJ1-5; D is possibly TRBD1 (5 bases). Per germline, CDR1 LGHNA and CDR2 YNFKEQ. The CDR3 runs to 13 residues. V lost 0 bases to trimming and J lost 7 bases, with 7 bases between them. The CDR3 DNA is TGTGCCAGCAGCCAAGAACGGGGGCAGCCCCAGCATTTT. Its translation is CASSQERGQPQHF.

This chain joins TRBV15 and TRBJ1-5, with D possibly being TRBD1 (6 bases). Between the trimmed V and J ends, which lost 3 bases and 4 bases, there was a span of 16 bases. The CDR3 sequence is 16 residues long. The germline V gene encodes CDR1 LNHNV and CDR2 YYDKDF (reference sequence). CDR3 DNA sequence: TGTGCCACCAGCAGCGAGGAGGGAAGGGGGAATCAGCCCCAGCATTTT. Translation: CATSSEEGRGNQPQHF.

The chain carries TRBV6-6 and TRBJ2-1; a weak D match, TRBD1 (7 bases). This CDR3 contains 15 residues. Germline values: CDR1 MNHNY, CDR2 SVGAGI (reference sequence). The germline V and J ends were trimmed by 4 bases and 0 bases, with 10 bases remaining between them. CDR3 region: CASSSQGGSYNEQFF. CDR3 nucleotides: TGTGCCAGCAGTTCCCAGGGGGGCTCCTACAATGAGCAGTTCTTC.

This clone was detected once. CDR3 in DNA: TGTGCCTCATGGGACTCTGCGGGGCAGCCCCAGCATTTT. It specifies CASWDSAGQPQHF. The chain has TRBV10-3 and TRBJ1-5; D is perhaps TRBD1 (5 bases). Germline CDR1 ENHRY, CDR2 SYGVKD. V shed 11 bases and J shed 7 bases, with 18 bases lying between them. The CDR3 runs to 13 residues.

The V call is TRBV19, the J call TRBJ2-3; maybe TRBD2 (6 bases). CDR1 is LNHDA and CDR2 is SQIVND in the germline V gene (reference sequence). The V end lost 6 bases, the J end lost 5 bases, and 18 bases lay between the germline ends. This CDR3 region has 15 residues. The CDR3 spells CASSRGSPKGDTQYF. DNA of the CDR3: TGTGCCAGTAGCCGGGGGTCACCCAAGGGAGATACGCAGTATTTT. Complete variable domain (other parts from reference TRBV19 and TRBJ2-3): DGGITQSPKYLFRKEGQNVTLSCEQNLNHDAMYWYRQDPGQGLRLIYYSQIVNDFQKGDIAEGYSVSREKKESFPLTVTSAQKNPTAFYLCASSRGSPKGDTQYFGPGTRLTVL.